The 23 T cell receptor beta chains given below trace back to one sample, sequenced in a study of monozygotic twins with cystic fibrosis. Here immunoSEQ multiplex PCR was the method, and the copy in TCRdb shows in-frame clones only, minus some. The table has 35,000 or so clones, about 80% seen once. The sequenced material came from blood. These receptors originate from a girl aged 2-10 years with cystic fibrosis.

This rearrangement joins TRBV5-1 to TRBJ2-1; D may be TRBD1 (6 bases). This CDR3 is built from 16 residues. V shed 2 bases and J shed 2 bases, with 14 bases lying between them. Germline CDR1 SGHRS, CDR2 YFSETQ. In nucleotides, the CDR3 is TGCGCCAGCAGCTTTAGGTCACAGGGCCCCTACAATGAGCAGTTCTTC. Protein sequence: CASSFRSQGPYNEQFF. Together with reference TRBV5-1 and TRBJ2-1, the CDR3 gives the full variable domain: KAGVTQTPRYLIKTRGQQVTLSCSPISGHRSVSWYQQTPGQGLQFLFEYFSETQRNKGNFPGRFSGRQFSNSRSEMNVSTLELGDSALYLCASSFRSQGPYNEQFFGPGTRLTVL.

In its sample, this clone was seen once. The V gene is TRBV11-2, the J gene TRBJ2-7; 8 nucleotides match TRBD1. The CDR3 contains 12 residues. Germline CDR1 SGHAT, CDR2 FQNNGV. V gave up 5 bases and J gave up 4 bases; unmatched junction bases: 1. The CDR3 DNA sequence: TGTGCCAGCAGCCGACAGGGGTACGAGCAGTACTTC. Translation: CASSRQGYEQYF.

J is TRBJ2-7 and V is TRBV7-2, with D uncertain. V lost 1 base and J 3 bases, leaving 7 bases between the germline ends. This CDR3 comprises 13 residues. Germline V lookup: CDR1 SGHTA, CDR2 FQGNSA. CDR3 region: CASSLVVDYEQYF. In DNA, the CDR3 is TGTGCCAGCAGCTTAGTGGTAGACTACGAGCAGTACTTC.

The chain has TRBV10-3 and TRBJ2-5, with 12 bases matching TRBD2. CDR1 is ENHRY and CDR2 is SYGVKD in the germline V gene. This CDR3 contains 15 residues. Unmatched junction bases numbered 2, after V lost 2 bases and J lost 4 bases. CDR3 sequence reads: CAISEASGGAETQYF. CDR3 sequence (DNA): TGTGCCATCAGTGAGGCTAGCGGGGGGGCAGAGACCCAGTACTTC.

The rearrangement uses TRBV13 and TRBJ2-7; D unresolved. Trimming cost V 0 bases and J 6 bases, with 6 bases left between them. CDR1 is PRHDT and CDR2 is FYEKMQ in the germline V gene (reference sequence). The CDR3 is 12 residues long. Here the CDR3 DNA reads TGTGCCAGCAGCTTAGGTCGCTCCGAGCAGTACTTC. This gives the protein CASSLGRSEQYF.

The chain uses TRBV5-6 and TRBJ1-1, with D uncertain. The V and J ends lost 2 bases and 0 bases respectively, with 8 bases between them. In germline, CDR1 is SGHDT, CDR2 YYEEEE. The CDR3 consists of 14 residues. CDR3 sequence reads: CASSLLQMNTEAFF. In DNA, the CDR3 is TGTGCCAGCAGCTTATTACAGATGAACACTGAAGCTTTCTTT.

The gene calls are TRBV5-1 and TRBJ1-6; D unclear. V gave up 6 bases and J gave up 6 bases, with 10 bases separating them. The germline CDR1 and CDR2 sequences are SGHRS and YFSETQ. The CDR3 consists of 13 residues. CDR3 in DNA: TGCGCCAGCAACACAGAGGGTAATTCACCCCTCCACTTT. This encodes CASNTEGNSPLHF.

V is TRBV4-2 and J is TRBJ1-3; 7 positions match TRBD1. This CDR3 region has 18 residues. Germline V gives CDR1 LGHNA, CDR2 YNFKEQ. The V gene end was trimmed by 1 base and the J gene end by 0 bases; junction bases not matched to a gene: 9. The chain's CDR3 is CASSQGSPGGISGNTIYF. The DNA of the CDR3 is TGTGCCAGCAGCCAAGGGAGCCCAGGGGGTATCTCTGGAAACACCATATATTTT.

V usage is TRBV7-2 and J usage is TRBJ1-6; 9 nucleotides line up with TRBD1. Trimming took 0 bases from V and 4 from J; bases not matched to a gene: 1. This CDR3 is built from 16 residues. Germline V CDR1 and CDR2: SGHTA, FQGNSA. CDR3: CASSLAGTGYNSPLHF. CDR3 nucleotide sequence: TGTGCCAGCAGCTTAGCTGGGACAGGGTATAATTCACCCCTCCACTTT.

This chain connects TRBV4-2 to TRBJ1-2, with a tentative D call TRBD1 (5 bases). V lost 0 bases and J lost 3, with 11 bases in between. Germline values: CDR1 LGHNA, CDR2 YNFKEQ. CDR3 length: 15 residues. CDR3 region: CASSQDYWGDYGYTF. The CDR3 coding sequence is TGTGCCAGCAGCCAAGATTATTGGGGGGACTATGGCTACACCTTC.

The rearrangement uses TRBV6-1 and TRBJ1-2; D gene uncertain. V dropped 2 bases and J dropped 8 bases, with 6 bases sitting between them. CDR1 MNHNS and CDR2 SASEGT come from the germline V gene. CDR3 length: 11 amino acids. The CDR3 region has the DNA TGTGCCAGCAGTGAACGGAGGGGCTACACCTTC. As protein: CASSERRGYTF.

In its sample, this clone ranks as medium-sized (0.01 to 0.1%). The V call is TRBV27, the J call TRBJ1-2, with D possibly matching TRBD1 (6 bases). Germline-derived CDR1 and CDR2 are MNHEY and SMNVEV (reference sequence). The CDR3 consists of 13 residues. Deletions cut 3 bases from V and 4 bases from J, with 9 bases between. For the CDR3, the DNA is TGTGCCAGCAGTTTCGCCAGGGGCTATGGCTACACCTTC. Translation: CASSFARGYGYTF.

This chain uses TRBV11-1 with TRBJ1-2; D is unclear. Trimming removed 1 base from V and 4 bases from J, with 7 bases in between. Germline V gene lookup returns CDR1 SGHAT and CDR2 FQDESV (reference sequence). CDR3 length: 13 amino acids. CDR3 DNA sequence: TGTGCCAGCAGCTTAGGGAACTTCTATGGCTACACCTTC. It specifies CASSLGNFYGYTF.

This rearrangement joins TRBV5-4 to TRBJ2-7; D might be TRBD1 (6 bases). Germline V lookup: CDR1 SGHNT, CDR2 YYREEE (reference sequence). The CDR3 extends over 13 amino acids. The germline V and J ends were trimmed by 2 bases and 4 bases, with 10 bases remaining between them. CDR3 in DNA: TGTGCCAGCAGCTTACCAGGGGTTTACGAGCAGTACTTC. Translated: CASSLPGVYEQYF.

This clone was seen a few times. V usage is TRBV30 and J usage is TRBJ1-3; D call uncertain. The CDR3 extends over 12 amino acids. Trimming removed 0 bases from V and 7 bases from J, with 7 bases in between. CDR1 and CDR2 (germline): GTSNPN, SVGIG (reference sequence). The CDR3 DNA reads as TGTGCCTGGAGTGTACGGGTCAACACCATATATTTT. Its translation is CAWSVRVNTIYF.

The J gene is TRBJ1-2, the V gene TRBV2; D perhaps matches TRBD1 (5 bases). V lost 5 bases and J 1 base, leaving 17 bases between the germline ends. The length of the CDR3 is 16 residues. Per the germline V gene, CDR1 is SNHLY and CDR2 is FYNNEI. The CDR3 sequence is CASSSRTGRGNYGYTF. The CDR3 nucleotides read TGTGCCAGCAGTTCCCGAACAGGAAGGGGTAACTATGGCTACACCTTC.

The J gene is TRBJ1-5, the V gene TRBV19; TRBD1 is a possible D gene (6 bases). V lost 5 bases and J 1 base, leaving 12 bases between the germline ends. The CDR3 contains 15 residues. Germline V lookup: CDR1 LNHDA, CDR2 SQIVND (reference sequence). The CDR3 sequence is CASSGGGWSNQPQHF. CDR3 sequence (DNA): TGTGCCAGTAGTGGCGGGGGCTGGAGCAATCAGCCCCAGCATTTT.

A single count supports this clone. The rearrangement uses TRBV20-1 and TRBJ1-1, with D hard to call. The V gene lost 4 bases and the J gene lost 4 bases, with 7 bases spanning the gap. Per germline, CDR1 DFQATT and CDR2 SNEGSKA (reference sequence). The CDR3 consists of 11 residues. The CDR3: CSANLGTEAFF. The CDR3 DNA reads TGCAGTGCTAACCTTGGCACTGAAGCTTTCTTT.

The V gene is TRBV29-1, the J gene TRBJ2-3, with D perhaps given as TRBD1 or TRBD2 (5 bases each). Trimming cost V 1 base and J 3 bases, with 5 bases left between them. Germline CDR1 SQVTM, CDR2 ANQGSEA. This CDR3 has 12 residues. The CDR3 here is CSVEGGTDTQYF. The CDR3 bases are TGCAGCGTTGAAGGGGGGACAGATACGCAGTATTTT.

The rearrangement links TRBV7-4 to TRBJ2-1; maybe TRBD2 (6 bases). This CDR3 has 14 residues. From germline, CDR1 is SGHVT and CDR2 SQSDAQ. With 5 bases removed from V and 7 bases from J, the gap between germline ends came to 15 bases. Here the CDR3 DNA reads TGTGCCAGCAGCGGGCGGGACCCTGCGAATGAGCAGTTCTTC. This sequence encodes CASSGRDPANEQFF.

The rearrangement links TRBV5-1 to TRBJ2-7; either TRBD1 or TRBD2 may fit D (5 bases each). The germline V gene encodes CDR1 SGHRS and CDR2 YFSETQ. This CDR3 spans 15 amino acids. V was clipped by 3 bases and J by 2 bases, with 15 bases between them. The CDR3 spells CASSWSGPPAYEQYF. The CDR3 DNA follows: TGCGCCAGCAGCTGGTCGGGACCCCCCGCCTACGAGCAGTACTTC.

The V call is TRBV27, the J call TRBJ2-7, with 8 nucleotides matching TRBD2. Germline V gene data show CDR1 as MNHEY and CDR2 as SMNVEV (reference sequence). There are 14 residues in the CDR3. V shed 2 bases and J 6 bases; nucleotides not matched to a gene: 6. The CDR3 DNA reads TGTGCCAGCAGTTTAATCCGGGGGGGTCGCGAGCAGTACTTC. This gives the protein CASSLIRGGREQYF.

The V call is TRBV10-3, the J call TRBJ2-3, with D perhaps matching TRBD1 (6 bases). V dropped 6 bases and J dropped 2 bases, with 12 bases sitting between them. Germline V gene lookup returns CDR1 ENHRY and CDR2 SYGVKD. The CDR3 is 14 amino acids. The CDR3 sequence: CAIRRTAFTDTQYF. The CDR3 DNA reads TGTGCCATCAGGAGGACAGCATTCACAGATACGCAGTATTTT.